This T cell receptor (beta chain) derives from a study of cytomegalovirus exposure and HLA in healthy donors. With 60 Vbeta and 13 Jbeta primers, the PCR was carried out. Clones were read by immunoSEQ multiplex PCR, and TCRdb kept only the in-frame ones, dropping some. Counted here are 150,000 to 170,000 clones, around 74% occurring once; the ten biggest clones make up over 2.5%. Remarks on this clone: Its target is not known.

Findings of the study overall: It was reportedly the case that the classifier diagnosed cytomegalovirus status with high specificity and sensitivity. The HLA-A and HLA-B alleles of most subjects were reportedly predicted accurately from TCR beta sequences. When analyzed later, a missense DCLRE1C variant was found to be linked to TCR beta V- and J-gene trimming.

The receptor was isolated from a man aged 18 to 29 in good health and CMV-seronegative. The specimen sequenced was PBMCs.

The CDR3 protein is CASTQGVGGRTPRSTEAFF. In DNA, the CDR3 is TGCGCCAGCACCCAGGGGGTGGGGGGCCGAACCCCCCGGAGCACTGAAGCTTTCTTT. The rearrangement uses TRBV5-1 and TRBJ1-1, with 7 positions matching TRBD1. Per the germline V gene, CDR1 is SGHRS and CDR2 is YFSETQ. Trimming cost V 6 bases and J 4 bases; bases outside gene matches: 24. CDR3 size: 19 residues.